Described below is a single T cell receptor beta chain sequence and its context. The antigen is unknown. The CDR3 totals 13 residues. V shed 4 bases and J shed 4 bases, with 10 bases lying between them. Per the germline V gene, CDR1 is LGHNA and CDR2 is YNFKEQ. This record comes from a study of OX40 agonist ivuxolimab in advanced cancers. Looking at the study overall: In three patients, partial responses were observed, one with hepatocellular carcinoma and two with cutaneous melanoma.

Some clones are missing from TCRdb's copy, which holds only in-frame ones; the method was immunoSEQ multiplex PCR. Of 56,000 or so clones in the sample, roughly four fifths were seen once. General observations from the study: Still undetermined is the antigen specificity of the expanded peripheral T cells. Clones of CD4+ and CD8+ blood T cells grew by week 6 at doses of 0.1 to 3.0 mg/kg.

This sequence was found in an adult with an advanced solid tumor such as melanoma, head and neck, liver or kidney cancer. The sample consisted of CD4+ or CD8+ T cells sorted from blood, taken in a trial of the OX40 agonist ivuxolimab. The chain links TRBV4-2 to TRBJ1-1; D is uncertain. The CDR3 DNA is TGTGCCAGCAGCCCGGACCGGGGCACTGAAGCTTTCTTT. Protein sequence: CASSPDRGTEAFF.